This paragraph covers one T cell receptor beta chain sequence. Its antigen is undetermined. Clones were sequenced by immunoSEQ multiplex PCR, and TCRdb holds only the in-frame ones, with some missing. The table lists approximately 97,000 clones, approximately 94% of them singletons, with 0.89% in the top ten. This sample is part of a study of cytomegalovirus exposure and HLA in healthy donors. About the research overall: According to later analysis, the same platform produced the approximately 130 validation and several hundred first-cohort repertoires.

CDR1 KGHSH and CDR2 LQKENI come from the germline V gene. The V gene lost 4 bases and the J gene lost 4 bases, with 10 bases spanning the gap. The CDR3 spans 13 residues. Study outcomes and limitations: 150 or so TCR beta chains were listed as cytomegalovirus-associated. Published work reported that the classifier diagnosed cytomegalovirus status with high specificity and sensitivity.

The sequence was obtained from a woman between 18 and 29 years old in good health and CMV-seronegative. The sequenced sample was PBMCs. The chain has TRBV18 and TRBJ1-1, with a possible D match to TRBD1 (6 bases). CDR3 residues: CASSRQGSTEAFF. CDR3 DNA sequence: TGTGCCAGCTCACGGCAGGGGTCCACTGAAGCTTTCTTT.